The 13 T cell receptor beta chains presented below share a single source sample, sequenced in a study of tumor-infiltrating lymphocytes in oesophageal squamous cell carcinoma listed by TCRdb under 2016. To prepare the library, PCR was applied. Instrument used: Illumina HiSeq 2000. The public reads were reanalyzed by TCRdb: fastp trimming at Q25, MiXCR alignment, in-frame beta chains only. A single entry per CDR3 protein holds the most common genes and DNA from its merged rows. A total of some 21,000 distinct CDR3 sequences appear in this sample, just under 40% of them only once. In total, the top ten clones hold approximately 20% of the sample. The sequenced material came from esophageal tumor tissue. The receptors stem from a male donor with esophageal squamous cell carcinoma.

Comment on this clonotype: Because it lacks the conserved phenylalanine or tryptophan at the end, this CDR3 is likely a read error. It is unclear where the CDR3 begins or ends on the DNA, so no DNA is shown, and the CDR3 is as TCRdb lists it. The chain is built from TRBV24-1 and TRBJ2-7; the table's D call of TRBD1 was not tested on the DNA. The CDR3 has 15 residues if both end residues are counted. CDR1 and CDR2 (germline): KGHDR, SFDVKD. The CDR3 reads CATRGAANYGYTFGS.

This CDR3 is CASRQGLEQYF. The CDR3 bases are TGCGCCAGCCGTCAGGGTCTCGAGCAGTACTTC. The V and J genes are TRBV4-1 and TRBJ2-4; D is perhaps TRBD1 (5 bases). The J call may be mistaken, given a closer DNA end match to TRBJ2-7. The CDR3 contains 11 residues. Germline V CDR1 and CDR2: MGHRA, YSYEKL.

The rearrangement joins TRBV12-3 or TRBV12-4 to TRBJ2-5, with a tentative D call TRBD2 (5 bases). The DNA end is a closer match to TRBJ2-7, so the J assignment may be wrong. CDR3 size: 14 residues. The DNA for the CDR3 is TGTGCCAGCAGTTTTAGGGCGGAGGCCTACGAGCAGTACTTC. Protein product: CASSFRAEAYEQYF.

There are many counts of this clonotype. The chain employs TRBV5-1 and TRBJ2-2, with a tentative D call TRBD2 (6 bases). Trimming left V 4 bases short and J 5 bases short, with 24 bases between. CDR1 is SGHRS and CDR2 is YFSETQ in the germline V gene. This CDR3 comprises 18 residues. The CDR3: CASSHGGPTIDFTGELFF. In nucleotides, the CDR3 is TGCGCCAGCAGCCACGGAGGGCCTACCATAGATTTTACCGGGGAGCTGTTTTTT. The full variable domain, rest sourced from reference TRBV5-1 and TRBJ2-2, is KAGVTQTPRYLIKTRGQQVTLSCSPISGHRSVSWYQQTPGQGLQFLFEYFSETQRNKGNFPGRFSGRQFSNSRSEMNVSTLELGDSALYLCASSHGGPTIDFTGELFFGEGSRLTVL.

The J gene is TRBJ2-3, the V gene TRBV11-2; unclear D gene. Germline-derived CDR1 and CDR2 are SGHAT and FQNNGV. CDR3 length equals 14 residues. Between the trimmed V and J ends, which lost 8 bases and 2 bases, there was a span of 14 bases. This CDR3 reads CASSFGSTTDTQYF. The CDR3, as DNA: TGTGCCAGCTCGTTCGGAAGCACCACAGATACGCAGTATTTT.

The chain employs TRBV2 and TRBJ1-2, with D possibly being TRBD1 (5 bases). The germline gives CDR1 SNHLY, CDR2 FYNNEI. Trimming shortened V by 7 bases and J by 4 bases, and 13 bases separated the two germline ends. CDR3 length equals 13 residues. The CDR3 nucleotides are TGTGCCAGCACCCTGGGACTTGGCTATGGCTACACCTTC. Translating gives CASTLGLGYGYTF. Looking up the rest from reference TRBV2 and TRBJ1-2 gives the full variable domain: EPEVTQTPSHQVTQMGQEVILRCVPISNHLYFYWYRQILGQKVEFLVSFYNNEISEKSEIFDDQFSVERPDGSNFTLKIRSTKLEDSAMYFCASTLGLGYGYTFGSGTRLTVV.

The rearrangement links TRBV28 to TRBJ2-1; 10 bases agree with TRBD2. From germline, CDR1 is MDHEN and CDR2 SYDVKM. Trimming at V came to 10 bases and at J to 0 bases, leaving 3 bases not matched to a gene. This CDR3 contains 14 residues. The CDR3 region has the DNA TGTGCCACCCTAGCGGGAGTCTCCTACAATGAGCAGTTCTTC. It yields the protein CATLAGVSYNEQFF.

The chain employs TRBV7-3 and TRBJ2-2; D gene unclear. CDR1 and CDR2 from the germline V gene are SGHTA and FQGTGA. CDR3 length: 12 residues. V lost 6 bases, J lost 1 base, and 3 bases lay in between. Here the CDR3 reads CASRQNTGELFF. As DNA, the CDR3 is TGTGCCAGCAGACAGAACACCGGGGAGCTGTTTTTT.

This clonotype was detected many times. This sequence joins TRBV6-1 and TRBJ2-7; 9 nucleotides match TRBD2. The V and J ends lost 7 bases and 2 bases, in that order; junction bases with no gene match: 6. The germline V gene has CDR1 MNHNS and CDR2 SASEGT. The CDR3 is 14 amino acids. The CDR3 region is CASKPAGGPYEQYF. The CDR3 coding sequence is TGTGCCAGCAAGCCGGCGGGAGGGCCCTACGAGCAGTACTTC.

Relative to its sample, this clonotype is medium-sized. V is TRBV7-2 and J is TRBJ2-3; maybe TRBD1 (6 bases). In germline, CDR1 is SGHTA, CDR2 FQGNSA. V was trimmed by 0 bases and J by 3 bases, leaving 22 bases between them. The length of the CDR3 is 19 residues. Here the CDR3 reads CASSLAQRNLAGATDTQYF. The CDR3 DNA reads as TGTGCCAGCAGCTTAGCACAAAGGAACTTGGCAGGGGCAACAGATACGCAGTATTTT.

A word on this clonotype: Given the absence of the conserved phenylalanine or tryptophan at the CDR3 end, a read error is likely. The DNA is omitted, as the CDR3 cannot be located on it reliably, and the CDR3 follows TCRdb's listing. The chain has TRBV7-6 and TRBJ2-6; the table gives TRBD1 as D, unverified against the DNA. The CDR3 length equals 16 residues, ends included. Germline CDR1 and CDR2: SGHVS and FNYEAQ. CDR3 sequence reads: CASSSAGISYEQYFGA.

Regarding this clonotype: An end of the junction differs from the germline gene, which may be a read error. The chain combines TRBV6-1 with TRBJ2-7, with TRBD2 as a possible D gene (5 bases). The length of the CDR3 is 13 residues. Germline CDR1 reads MNHNS; CDR2 reads SASEGT. The CDR3 sequence: CASSVASSYEQHF. CDR3 nucleotide sequence: TGTGCCAGCAGTGTAGCGAGCTCCTACGAGCAGCACTTT.

In its sample, this clonotype was seen a few times. This chain uses TRBV7-3 with TRBJ2-2, with 10 bases that match TRBD2. The J segment lost 0 bases and the V segment lost 0 bases, leaving 4 bases of the junction unmatched. The CDR3 consists of 18 residues. Germline assignment: CDR1 SGHTA and CDR2 FQGTGA. As DNA, the CDR3 is TGTGCCAGCAGCTTAACGTTCAGCGGGGGGGCGAACACCGGGGAGCTGTTTTTT. Its protein is CASSLTFSGGANTGELFF.